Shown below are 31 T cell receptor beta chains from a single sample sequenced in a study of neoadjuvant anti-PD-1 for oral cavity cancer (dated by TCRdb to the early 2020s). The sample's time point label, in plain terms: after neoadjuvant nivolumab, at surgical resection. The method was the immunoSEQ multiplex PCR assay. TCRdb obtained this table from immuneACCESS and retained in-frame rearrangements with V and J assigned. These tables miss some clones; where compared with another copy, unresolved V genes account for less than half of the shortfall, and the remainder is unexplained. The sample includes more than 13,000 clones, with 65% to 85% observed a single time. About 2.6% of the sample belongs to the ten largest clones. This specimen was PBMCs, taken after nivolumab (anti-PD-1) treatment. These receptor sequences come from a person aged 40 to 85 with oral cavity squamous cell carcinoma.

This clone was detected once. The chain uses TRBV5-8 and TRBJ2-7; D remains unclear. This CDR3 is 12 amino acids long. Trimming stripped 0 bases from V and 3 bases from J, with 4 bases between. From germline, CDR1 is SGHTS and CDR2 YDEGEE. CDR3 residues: CASSLEDYEQYF. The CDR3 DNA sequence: TGTGCCAGCAGCTTGGAGGACTACGAGCAGTACTTC.

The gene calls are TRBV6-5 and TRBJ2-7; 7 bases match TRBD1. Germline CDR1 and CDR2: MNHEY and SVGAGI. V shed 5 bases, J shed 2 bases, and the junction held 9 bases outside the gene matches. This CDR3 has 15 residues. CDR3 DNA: TGTGCCAGCAGTGGGTCCGGGACAGTACCCTACGAGCAGTACTTC. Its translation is CASSGSGTVPYEQYF.

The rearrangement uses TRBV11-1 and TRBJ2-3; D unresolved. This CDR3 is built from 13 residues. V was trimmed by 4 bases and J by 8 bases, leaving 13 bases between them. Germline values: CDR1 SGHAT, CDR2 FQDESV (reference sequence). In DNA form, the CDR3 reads TGTGCCAGCAGCTCCGAAACCCTCGGTACGCAGTATTTT. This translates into CASSSETLGTQYF.

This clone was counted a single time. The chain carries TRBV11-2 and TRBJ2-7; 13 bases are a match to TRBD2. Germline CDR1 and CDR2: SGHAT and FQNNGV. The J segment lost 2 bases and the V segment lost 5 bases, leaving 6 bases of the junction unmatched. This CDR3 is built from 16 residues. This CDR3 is CASSPGLAGDTYEQYF. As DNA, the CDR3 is TGTGCCAGCAGCCCTGGACTAGCGGGAGATACCTACGAGCAGTACTTC.

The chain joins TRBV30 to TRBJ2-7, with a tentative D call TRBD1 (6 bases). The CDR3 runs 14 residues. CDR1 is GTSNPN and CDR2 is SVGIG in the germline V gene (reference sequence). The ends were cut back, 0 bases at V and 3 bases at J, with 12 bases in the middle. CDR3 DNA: TGTGCCTGGAGTGTAGTAGGACAGAACTACGAGCAGTACTTC. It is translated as CAWSVVGQNYEQYF.

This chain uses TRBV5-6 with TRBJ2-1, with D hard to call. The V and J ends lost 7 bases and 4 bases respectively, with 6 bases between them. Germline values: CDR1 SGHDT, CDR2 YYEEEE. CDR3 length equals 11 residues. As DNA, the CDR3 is TGTGCCAGCGGCACATACAATGAGCAGTTCTTC. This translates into CASGTYNEQFF.

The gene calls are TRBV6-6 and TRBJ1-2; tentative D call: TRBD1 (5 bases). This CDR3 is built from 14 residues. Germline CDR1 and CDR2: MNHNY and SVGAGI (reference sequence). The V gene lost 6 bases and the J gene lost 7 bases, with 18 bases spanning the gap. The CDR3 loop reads CASREPGQGSGYTF. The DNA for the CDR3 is TGTGCCAGCAGAGAACCGGGGCAAGGAAGTGGCTACACCTTC.

The CDR3 DNA is TGTGCCAGCAGGGGGGGTCAGGACACCGGGGAGCTGTTTTTT. Its translation is CASRGGQDTGELFF. This rearrangement joins TRBV9 to TRBJ2-2; a possible D gene is TRBD2 (6 bases). CDR1 is SGDLS and CDR2 is YYNGEE in the germline V gene. V lost 5 bases and J 3 bases, leaving 11 bases between the germline ends. The CDR3 is made up of 14 amino acids.

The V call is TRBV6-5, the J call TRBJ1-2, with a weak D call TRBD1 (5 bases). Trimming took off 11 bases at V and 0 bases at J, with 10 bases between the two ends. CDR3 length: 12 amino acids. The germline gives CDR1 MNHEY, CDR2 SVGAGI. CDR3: CAVGGANYGYTF. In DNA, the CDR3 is TGTGCCGTTGGGGGAGCTAACTATGGCTACACCTTC.

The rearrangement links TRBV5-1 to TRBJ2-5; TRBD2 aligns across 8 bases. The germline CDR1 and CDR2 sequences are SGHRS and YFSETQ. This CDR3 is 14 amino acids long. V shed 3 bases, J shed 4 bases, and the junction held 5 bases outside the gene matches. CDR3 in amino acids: CASSSSGSLETQYF. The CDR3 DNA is TGCGCCAGCAGCTCTAGCGGGTCTTTAGAGACCCAGTACTTC.

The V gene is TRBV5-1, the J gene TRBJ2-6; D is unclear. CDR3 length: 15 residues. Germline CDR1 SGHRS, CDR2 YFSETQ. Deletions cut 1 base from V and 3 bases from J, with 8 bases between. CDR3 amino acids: CASSLRTDGANVLTF. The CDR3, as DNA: TGCGCCAGCAGCTTGAGGACGGATGGGGCCAACGTCCTGACTTTC.

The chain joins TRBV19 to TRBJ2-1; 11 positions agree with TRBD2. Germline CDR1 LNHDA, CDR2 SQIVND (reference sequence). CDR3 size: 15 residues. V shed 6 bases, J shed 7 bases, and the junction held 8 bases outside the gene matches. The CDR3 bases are TGTGCCAGTAGCCGTACTAGCGGGAGCCGGAATGAGCAGTTCTTC. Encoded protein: CASSRTSGSRNEQFF.

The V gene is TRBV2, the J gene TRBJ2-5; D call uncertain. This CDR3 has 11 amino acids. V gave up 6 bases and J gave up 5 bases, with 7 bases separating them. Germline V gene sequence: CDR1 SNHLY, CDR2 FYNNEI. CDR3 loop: CASSPVETQYF. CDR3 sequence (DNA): TGTGCCAGCAGCCCGGTGGAGACCCAGTACTTC. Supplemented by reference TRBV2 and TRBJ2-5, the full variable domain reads EPEVTQTPSHQVTQMGQEVILRCVPISNHLYFYWYRQILGQKVEFLVSFYNNEISEKSEIFDDQFSVERPDGSNFTLKIRSTKLEDSAMYFCASSPVETQYFGPGTRLLVL.

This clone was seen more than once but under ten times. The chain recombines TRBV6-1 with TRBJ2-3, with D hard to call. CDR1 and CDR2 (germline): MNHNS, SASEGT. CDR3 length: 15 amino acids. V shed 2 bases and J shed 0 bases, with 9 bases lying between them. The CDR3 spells CASSELTTSTDTQYF. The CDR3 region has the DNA TGTGCCAGCAGTGAATTAACAACTAGCACAGATACGCAGTATTTT.

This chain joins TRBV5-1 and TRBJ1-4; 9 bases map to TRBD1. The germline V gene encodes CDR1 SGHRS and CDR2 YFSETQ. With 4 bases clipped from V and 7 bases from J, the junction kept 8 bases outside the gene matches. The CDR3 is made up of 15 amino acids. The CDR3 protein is CASSSLGTGLEKLFF. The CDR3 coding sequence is TGCGCCAGCAGCAGCCTCGGGACAGGGCTTGAAAAACTGTTTTTT.

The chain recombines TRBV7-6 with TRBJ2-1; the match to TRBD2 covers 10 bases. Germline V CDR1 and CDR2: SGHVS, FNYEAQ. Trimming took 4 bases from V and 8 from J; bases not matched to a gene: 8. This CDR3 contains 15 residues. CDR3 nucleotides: TGTGCCAGCAGCTCAAGCGGGAGGGCCGCACATGAGCAGTTCTTC. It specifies CASSSSGRAAHEQFF.

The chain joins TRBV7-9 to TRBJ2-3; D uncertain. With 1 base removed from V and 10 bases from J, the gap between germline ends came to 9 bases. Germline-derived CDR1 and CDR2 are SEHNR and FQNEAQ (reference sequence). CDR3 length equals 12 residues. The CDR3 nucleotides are TGTGCCAGCAGCTTAGATGCGAGGCCGCAGTATTTT. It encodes CASSLDARPQYF.

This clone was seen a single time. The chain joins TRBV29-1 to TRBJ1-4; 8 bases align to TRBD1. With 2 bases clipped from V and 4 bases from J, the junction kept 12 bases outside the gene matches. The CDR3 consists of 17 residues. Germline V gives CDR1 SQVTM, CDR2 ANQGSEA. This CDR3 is CSVEWGSRTGRNEKLFF. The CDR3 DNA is TGCAGCGTTGAATGGGGATCGAGGACAGGGCGTAATGAAAAACTGTTTTTT.

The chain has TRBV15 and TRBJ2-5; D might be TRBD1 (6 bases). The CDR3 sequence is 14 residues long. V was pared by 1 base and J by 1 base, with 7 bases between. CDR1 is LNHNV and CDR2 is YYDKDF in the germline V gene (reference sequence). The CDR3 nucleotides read TGTGCCACCAGCAGAGGAGGGGGCCAAGAGACCCAGTACTTC. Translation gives CATSRGGGQETQYF.

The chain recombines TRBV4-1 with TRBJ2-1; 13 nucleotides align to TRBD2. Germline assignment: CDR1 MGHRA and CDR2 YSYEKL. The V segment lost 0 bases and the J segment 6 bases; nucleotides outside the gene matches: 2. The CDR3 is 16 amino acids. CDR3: CASSQDGLAGVNEQFF. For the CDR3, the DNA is TGCGCCAGCAGCCAAGATGGACTAGCGGGGGTCAATGAGCAGTTCTTC.

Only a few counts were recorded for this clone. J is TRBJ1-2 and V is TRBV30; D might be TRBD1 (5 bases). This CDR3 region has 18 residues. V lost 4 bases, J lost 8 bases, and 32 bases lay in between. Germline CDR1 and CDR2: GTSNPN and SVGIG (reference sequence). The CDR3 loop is CAWTPSPGTRGALGGYTF. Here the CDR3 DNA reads TGTGCCTGGACCCCAAGTCCGGGTACAAGAGGGGCACTGGGCGGCTACACCTTC.

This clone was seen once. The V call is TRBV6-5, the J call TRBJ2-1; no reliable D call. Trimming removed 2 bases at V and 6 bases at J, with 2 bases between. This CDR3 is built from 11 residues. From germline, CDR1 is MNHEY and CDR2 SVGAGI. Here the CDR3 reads CASSYGNEQFF. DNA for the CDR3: TGTGCCAGCAGTTACGGCAATGAGCAGTTCTTC.

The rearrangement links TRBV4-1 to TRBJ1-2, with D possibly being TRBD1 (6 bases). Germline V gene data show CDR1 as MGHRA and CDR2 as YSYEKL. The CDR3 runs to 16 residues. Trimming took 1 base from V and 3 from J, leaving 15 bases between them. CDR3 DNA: TGCGCCAGCAGCCAAGTACAGGGAAACGCGGACTATGGCTACACCTTC. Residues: CASSQVQGNADYGYTF.

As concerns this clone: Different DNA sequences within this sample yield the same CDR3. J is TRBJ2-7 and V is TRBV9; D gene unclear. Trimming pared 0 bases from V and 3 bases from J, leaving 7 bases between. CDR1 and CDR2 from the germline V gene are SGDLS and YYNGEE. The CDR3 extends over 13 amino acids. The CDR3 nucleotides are TGTGCCAGCAGCGTAGTCCCCGGCTACGAGCAGTACTTC. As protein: CASSVVPGYEQYF.

The CDR3 sequence is CASSQTTGSYGYTF. CDR3 coding DNA: TGCGCCAGCAGTCAAACGACAGGCAGCTATGGCTACACCTTC. This chain connects TRBV5-1 to TRBJ1-2; D perhaps matches TRBD1 (6 bases). This CDR3 comprises 14 residues. The germline V gene has CDR1 SGHRS and CDR2 YFSETQ. Trimming stripped 5 bases from V and 4 bases from J, with 15 bases between.

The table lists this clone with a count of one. As DNA, the CDR3 is TGTGCCAGCAGTGAAGGAAGACGGGAGGGCTACACCTTC. Amino acids: CASSEGRREGYTF. The J gene is TRBJ1-2, the V gene TRBV6-1; unclear D gene. The CDR3 runs 13 residues. The V gene's germline CDR1 is MNHNS and CDR2 SASEGT. Trimming took off 1 base at V and 8 bases at J, with 11 bases between the two ends.

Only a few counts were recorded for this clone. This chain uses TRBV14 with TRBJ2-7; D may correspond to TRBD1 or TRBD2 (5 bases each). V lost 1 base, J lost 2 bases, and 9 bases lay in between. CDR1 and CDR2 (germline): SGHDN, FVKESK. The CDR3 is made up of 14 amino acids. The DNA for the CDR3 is TGTGCCAGCAGCCAAGTGGGGGTCCCCTACGAGCAGTACTTC. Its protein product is CASSQVGVPYEQYF.

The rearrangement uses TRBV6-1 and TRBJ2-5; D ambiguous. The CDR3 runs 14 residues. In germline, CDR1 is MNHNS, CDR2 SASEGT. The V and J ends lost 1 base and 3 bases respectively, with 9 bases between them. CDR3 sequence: CASSEVSAKETQYF. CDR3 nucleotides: TGTGCCAGCAGTGAAGTTTCAGCTAAAGAGACCCAGTACTTC.

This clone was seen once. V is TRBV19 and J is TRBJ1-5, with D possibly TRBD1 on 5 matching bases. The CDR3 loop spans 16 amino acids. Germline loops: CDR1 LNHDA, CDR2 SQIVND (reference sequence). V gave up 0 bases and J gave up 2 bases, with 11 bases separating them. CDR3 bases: TGTGCCAGTAGTATAGAATTCCAGGGCGGCAATCAGCCCCAGCATTTT. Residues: CASSIEFQGGNQPQHF.

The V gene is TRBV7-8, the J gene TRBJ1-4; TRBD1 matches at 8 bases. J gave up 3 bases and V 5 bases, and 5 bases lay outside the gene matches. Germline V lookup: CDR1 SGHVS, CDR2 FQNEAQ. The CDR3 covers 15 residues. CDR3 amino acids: CASSRQGAANEKLFF. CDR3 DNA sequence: TGTGCCAGCAGCCGTCAGGGGGCGGCTAATGAAAAACTGTTTTTT.

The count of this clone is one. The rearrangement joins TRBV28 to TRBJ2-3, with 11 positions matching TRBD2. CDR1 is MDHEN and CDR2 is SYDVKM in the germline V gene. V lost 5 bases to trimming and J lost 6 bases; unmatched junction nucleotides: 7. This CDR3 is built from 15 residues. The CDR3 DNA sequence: TGTGCCAGCAGTAAGACTAGCGGGAAGTATGATACGCAGTATTTT. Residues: CASSKTSGKYDTQYF.